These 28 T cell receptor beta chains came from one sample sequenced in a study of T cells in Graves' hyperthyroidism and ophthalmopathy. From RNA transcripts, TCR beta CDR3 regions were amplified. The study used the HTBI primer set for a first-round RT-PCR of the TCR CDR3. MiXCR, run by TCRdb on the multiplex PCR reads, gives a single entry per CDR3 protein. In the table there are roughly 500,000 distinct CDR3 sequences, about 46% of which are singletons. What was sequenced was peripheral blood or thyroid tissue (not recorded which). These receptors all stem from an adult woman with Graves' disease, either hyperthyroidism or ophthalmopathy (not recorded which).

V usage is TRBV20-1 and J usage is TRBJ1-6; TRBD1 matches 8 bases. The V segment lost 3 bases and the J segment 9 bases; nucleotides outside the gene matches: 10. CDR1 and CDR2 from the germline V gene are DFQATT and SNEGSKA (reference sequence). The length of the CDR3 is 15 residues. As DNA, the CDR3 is TGCAGTGCTAGGGACGCTGGACAGGGACTTTCACCCCTCCACTTT. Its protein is CSARDAGQGLSPLHF.

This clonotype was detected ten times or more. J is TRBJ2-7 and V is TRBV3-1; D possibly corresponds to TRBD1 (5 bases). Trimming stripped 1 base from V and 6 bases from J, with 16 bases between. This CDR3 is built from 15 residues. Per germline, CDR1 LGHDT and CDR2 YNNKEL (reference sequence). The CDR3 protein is CASSQVSSQGSEQYF. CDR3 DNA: TGTGCCAGCAGCCAAGTATCGAGCCAGGGTTCCGAGCAGTACTTC.

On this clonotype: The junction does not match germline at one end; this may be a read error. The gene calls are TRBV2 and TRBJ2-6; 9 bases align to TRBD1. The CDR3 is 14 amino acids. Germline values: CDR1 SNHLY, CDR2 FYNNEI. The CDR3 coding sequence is TGTGCCAGCAGCCAAGAGACAGGGGGCAACGTCCTGACTTTC. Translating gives CASSQETGGNVLTF.

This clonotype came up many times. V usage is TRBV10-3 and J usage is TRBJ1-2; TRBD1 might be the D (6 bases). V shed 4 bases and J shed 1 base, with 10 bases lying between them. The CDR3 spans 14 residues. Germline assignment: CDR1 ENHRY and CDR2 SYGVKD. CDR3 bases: TGTGCCATCAGTGCCTCACAGGGTAACTATGGCTACACCTTC. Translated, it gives CAISASQGNYGYTF.

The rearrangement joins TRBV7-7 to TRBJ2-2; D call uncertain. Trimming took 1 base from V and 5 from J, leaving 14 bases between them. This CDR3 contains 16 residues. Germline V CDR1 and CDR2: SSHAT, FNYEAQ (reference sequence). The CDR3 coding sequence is TGTGCCAGCAGCTTAGACCCTTCCGGCACAACCGGGGAGCTGTTTTTT. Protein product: CASSLDPSGTTGELFF.

In DNA, the CDR3 is TGTGCCAGCAGCTTATATACAGATATGAACACTGAAGCTTTCTTT. Encoded protein: CASSLYTDMNTEAFF. The chain uses TRBV11-2 and TRBJ1-1; D is unresolved. CDR3 length: 15 amino acids. Deletions cut 2 bases from V and 0 bases from J, with 10 bases between. CDR1 is SGHAT, CDR2 FQNNGV, per germline.

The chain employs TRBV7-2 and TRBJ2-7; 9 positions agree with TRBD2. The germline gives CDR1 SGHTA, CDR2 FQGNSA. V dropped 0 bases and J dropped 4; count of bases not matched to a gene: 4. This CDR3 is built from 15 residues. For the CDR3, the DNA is TGTGCCAGCAGCTTAGCGATTAGCGGGGGTTACGAGCAGTACTTC. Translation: CASSLAISGGYEQYF. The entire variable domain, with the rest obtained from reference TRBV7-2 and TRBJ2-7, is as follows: GAGVSQSPSNKVTEKGKDVELRCDPISGHTALYWYRQSLGQGLEFLIYFQGNSAPDKSGLPSDRFSAERTGGSVSTLTIQRTQQEDSAVYLCASSLAISGGYEQYFGPGTRLTVT.

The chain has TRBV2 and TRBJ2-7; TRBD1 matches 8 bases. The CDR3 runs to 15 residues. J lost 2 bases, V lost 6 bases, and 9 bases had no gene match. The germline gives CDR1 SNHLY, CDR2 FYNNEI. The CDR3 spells CASSDEPDRAYEQYF. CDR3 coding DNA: TGTGCCAGCAGCGATGAACCGGACAGGGCCTACGAGCAGTACTTC.

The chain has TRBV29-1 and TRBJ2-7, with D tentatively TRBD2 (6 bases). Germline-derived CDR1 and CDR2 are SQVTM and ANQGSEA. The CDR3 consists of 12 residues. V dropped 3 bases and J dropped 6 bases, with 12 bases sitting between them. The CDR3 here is CSVEGGASEQYF. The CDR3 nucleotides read TGCAGCGTTGAGGGCGGGGCCTCCGAGCAGTACTTC.

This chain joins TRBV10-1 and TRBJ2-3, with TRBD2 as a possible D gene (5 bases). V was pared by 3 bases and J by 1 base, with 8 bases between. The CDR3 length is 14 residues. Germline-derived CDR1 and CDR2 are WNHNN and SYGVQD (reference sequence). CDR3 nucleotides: TGCGCCAGCAGTGAAGGACTCCGCACAGATACGCAGTATTTT. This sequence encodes CASSEGLRTDTQYF.

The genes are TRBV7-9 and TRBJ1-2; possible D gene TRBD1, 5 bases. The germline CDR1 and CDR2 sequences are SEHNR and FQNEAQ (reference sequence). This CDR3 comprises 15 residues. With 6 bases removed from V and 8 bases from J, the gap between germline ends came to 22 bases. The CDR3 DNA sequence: TGTGCCAGCAGTTCCATTGACAGCTCACGAGAGGGCTACACCTTC. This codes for CASSSIDSSREGYTF.

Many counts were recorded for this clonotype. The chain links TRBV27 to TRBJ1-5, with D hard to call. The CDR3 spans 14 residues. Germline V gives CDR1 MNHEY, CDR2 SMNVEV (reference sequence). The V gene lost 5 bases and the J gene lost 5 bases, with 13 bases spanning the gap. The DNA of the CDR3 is TGTGCCAGCAGTCCCTCGACACCCCATCAGCCCCAGCATTTT. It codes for CASSPSTPHQPQHF.

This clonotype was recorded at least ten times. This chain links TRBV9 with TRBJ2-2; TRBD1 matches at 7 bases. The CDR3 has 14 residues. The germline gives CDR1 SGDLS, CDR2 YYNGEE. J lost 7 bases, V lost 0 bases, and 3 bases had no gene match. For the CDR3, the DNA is TGTGCCAGCAGCGTAGTGCCAGGGGGCGGGGAGCTGTTTTTT. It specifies CASSVVPGGGELFF. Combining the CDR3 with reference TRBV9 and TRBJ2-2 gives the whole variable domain DSGVTQTPKHLITATGQRVTLRCSPRSGDLSVYWYQQSLDQGLQFLIQYYNGEERAKGNILERFSAQQFPDLHSELNLSSLELGDSALYFCASSVVPGGGELFFGEGSRLTVL.

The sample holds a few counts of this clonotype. CDR3 bases: TGTGCCAGCAGCTTAGTGTTGGAGACCCAGTACTTC. This translates into CASSLVLETQYF. This chain uses TRBV7-2 with TRBJ2-5; no clear D. Germline V gene data show CDR1 as SGHTA and CDR2 as FQGNSA. The CDR3 extends over 12 amino acids. Trimming took off 1 base at V and 5 bases at J, with 5 bases between the two ends.

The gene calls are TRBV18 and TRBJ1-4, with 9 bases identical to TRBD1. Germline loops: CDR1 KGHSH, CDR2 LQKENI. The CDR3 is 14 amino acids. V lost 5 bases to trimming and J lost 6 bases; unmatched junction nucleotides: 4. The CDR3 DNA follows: TGTGCCAGCTCAAACCGACAGGGGGATGAAAAACTGTTTTTT. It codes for CASSNRQGDEKLFF.

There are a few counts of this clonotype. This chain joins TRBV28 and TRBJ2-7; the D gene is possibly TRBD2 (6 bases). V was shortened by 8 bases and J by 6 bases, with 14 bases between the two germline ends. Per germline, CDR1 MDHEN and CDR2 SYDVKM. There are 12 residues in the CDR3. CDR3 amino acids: CASGLLAREQYF. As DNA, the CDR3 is TGTGCCAGCGGACTTCTAGCGCGCGAGCAGTACTTC.

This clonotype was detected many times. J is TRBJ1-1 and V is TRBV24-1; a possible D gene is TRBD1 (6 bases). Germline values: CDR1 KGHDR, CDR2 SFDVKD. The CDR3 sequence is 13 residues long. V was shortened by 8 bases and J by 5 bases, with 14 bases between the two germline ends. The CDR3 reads CATTSGAWTEAFF. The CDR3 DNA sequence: TGTGCCACCACTTCGGGGGCGTGGACTGAAGCTTTCTTT.

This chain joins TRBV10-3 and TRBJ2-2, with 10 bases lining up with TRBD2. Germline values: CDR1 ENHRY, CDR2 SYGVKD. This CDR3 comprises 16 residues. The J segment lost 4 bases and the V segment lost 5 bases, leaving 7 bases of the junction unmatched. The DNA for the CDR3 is TGTGCCATCAGTAGAGGACTAGCGGAATTCACCGGGGAGCTGTTTTTT. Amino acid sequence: CAISRGLAEFTGELFF.

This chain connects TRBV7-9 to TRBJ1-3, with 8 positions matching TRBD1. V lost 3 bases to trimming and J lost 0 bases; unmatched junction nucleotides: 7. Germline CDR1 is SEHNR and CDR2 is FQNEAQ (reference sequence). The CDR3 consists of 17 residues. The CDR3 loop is CASSFLGQVYSGNTIYF. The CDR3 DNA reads TGTGCCAGCAGCTTTTTGGGACAGGTTTACTCTGGAAACACCATATATTTT.

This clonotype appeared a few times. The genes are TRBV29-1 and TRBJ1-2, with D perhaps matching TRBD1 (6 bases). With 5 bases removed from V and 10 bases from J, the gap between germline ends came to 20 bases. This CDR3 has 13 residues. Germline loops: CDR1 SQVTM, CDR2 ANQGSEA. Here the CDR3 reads CSVPDSPEGVYTF. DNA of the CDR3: TGCAGCGTTCCGGACAGCCCAGAAGGGGTCTACACCTTC.

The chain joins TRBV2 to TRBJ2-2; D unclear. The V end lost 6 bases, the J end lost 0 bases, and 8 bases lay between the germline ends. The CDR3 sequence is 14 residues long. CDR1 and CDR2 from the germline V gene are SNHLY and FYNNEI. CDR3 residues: CASRLSANTGELFF. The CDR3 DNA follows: TGTGCCAGCAGACTGAGTGCGAACACCGGGGAGCTGTTTTTT.

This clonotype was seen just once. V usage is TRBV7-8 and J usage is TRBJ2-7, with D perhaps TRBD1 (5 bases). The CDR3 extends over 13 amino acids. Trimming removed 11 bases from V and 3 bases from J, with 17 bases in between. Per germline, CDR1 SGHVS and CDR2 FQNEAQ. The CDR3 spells CAWSVKGNYEQYF. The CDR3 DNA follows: TGTGCCTGGAGTGTAAAGGGGAACTACGAGCAGTACTTC. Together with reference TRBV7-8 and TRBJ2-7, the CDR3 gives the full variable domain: GAGVSQSPRYKVAKRGQDVALRCDPISGHVSLFWYQQALGQGPEFLTYFQNEAQLDKSGLPSDRFFAERPEGSVSTLKIQRTQQEDSAVYLCAWSVKGNYEQYFGPGTRLTVT.

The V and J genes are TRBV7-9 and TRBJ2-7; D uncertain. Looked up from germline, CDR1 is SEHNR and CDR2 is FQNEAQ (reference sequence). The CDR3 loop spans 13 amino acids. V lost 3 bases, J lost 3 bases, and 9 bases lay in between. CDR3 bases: TGTGCCAGCAGCTTCGACTGGCTCTACGAGCAGTACTTC. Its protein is CASSFDWLYEQYF.

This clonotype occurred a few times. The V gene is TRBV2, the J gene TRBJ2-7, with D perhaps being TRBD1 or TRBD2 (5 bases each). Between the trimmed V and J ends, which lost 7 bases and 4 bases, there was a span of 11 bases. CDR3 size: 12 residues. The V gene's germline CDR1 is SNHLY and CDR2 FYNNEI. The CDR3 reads CASMGTAYEQYF. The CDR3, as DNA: TGTGCCAGCATGGGGACGGCGTACGAGCAGTACTTC.

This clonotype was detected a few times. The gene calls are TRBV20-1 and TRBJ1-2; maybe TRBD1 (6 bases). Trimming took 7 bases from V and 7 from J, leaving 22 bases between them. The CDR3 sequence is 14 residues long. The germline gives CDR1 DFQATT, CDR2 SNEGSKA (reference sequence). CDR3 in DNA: TGCAGTGTTTTCATGGAGGACAGAGGAGGTGGCTACACCTTC. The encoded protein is CSVFMEDRGGGYTF.

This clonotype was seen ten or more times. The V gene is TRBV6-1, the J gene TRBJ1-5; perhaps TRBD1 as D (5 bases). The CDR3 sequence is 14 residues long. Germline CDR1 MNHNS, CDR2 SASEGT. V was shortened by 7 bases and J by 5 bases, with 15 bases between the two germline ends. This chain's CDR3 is CASTATAGDQPQHF. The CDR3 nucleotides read TGTGCCAGCACCGCGACGGCGGGGGATCAGCCCCAGCATTTT.

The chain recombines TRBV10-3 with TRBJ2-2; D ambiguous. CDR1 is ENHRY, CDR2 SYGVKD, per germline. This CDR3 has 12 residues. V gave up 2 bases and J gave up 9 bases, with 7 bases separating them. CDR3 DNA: TGTGCCATCAGTGAGAGTCCGAGGGAGCTGTTTTTT. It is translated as CAISESPRELFF.

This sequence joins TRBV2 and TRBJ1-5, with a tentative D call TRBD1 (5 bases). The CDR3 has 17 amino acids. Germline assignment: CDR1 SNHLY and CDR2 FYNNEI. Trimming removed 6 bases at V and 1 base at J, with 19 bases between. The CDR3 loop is CASRAPGWDGSNQPQHF. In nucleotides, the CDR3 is TGTGCCAGCAGGGCCCCTGGTTGGGACGGGAGCAATCAGCCCCAGCATTTT.